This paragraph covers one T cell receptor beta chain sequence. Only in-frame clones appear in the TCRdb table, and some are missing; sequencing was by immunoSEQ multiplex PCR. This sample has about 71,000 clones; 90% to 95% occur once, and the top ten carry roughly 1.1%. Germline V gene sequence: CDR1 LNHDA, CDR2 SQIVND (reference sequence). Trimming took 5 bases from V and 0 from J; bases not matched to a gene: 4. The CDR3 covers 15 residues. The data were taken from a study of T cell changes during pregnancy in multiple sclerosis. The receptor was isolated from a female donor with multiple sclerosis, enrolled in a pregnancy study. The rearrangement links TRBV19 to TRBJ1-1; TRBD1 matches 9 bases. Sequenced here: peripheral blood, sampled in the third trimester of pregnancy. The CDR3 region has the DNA TGTGCCAGTAGTTCTTGGACAGGGGTGAACACTGAAGCTTTCTTT. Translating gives CASSSWTGVNTEAFF.